The 15 T cell receptor beta chains presented below share a single source sample, sequenced in a study of control samples from healthy donors and cancer patients. The assay was immunoSEQ multiplex PCR, and TCRdb's table has in-frame clones only and misses some. The sample lists 110,000 or so clones; roughly 85% were seen once. The source material was blood. These TCRs come from a woman aged 50 to 60 in good health.

This clone appeared a single time. The gene calls are TRBV18 and TRBJ1-3; D not resolved. Deletions cut 2 bases from V and 1 base from J, with 3 bases between. Germline V CDR1 and CDR2: KGHSH, LQKENI. The CDR3 has 13 residues. In nucleotides, the CDR3 is TGTGCCAGCTCACCAGTTTCTGGAAACACCATATATTTT. This gives the protein CASSPVSGNTIYF.

The rearrangement uses TRBV19 and TRBJ1-1; TRBD1 aligns across 9 bases. With 3 bases clipped from V and 5 bases from J, the junction kept 4 bases outside the gene matches. This CDR3 has 14 residues. Germline V gene sequence: CDR1 LNHDA, CDR2 SQIVND (reference sequence). This CDR3 reads CASSIGTGLTEAFF. The CDR3 DNA sequence: TGTGCCAGTAGTATCGGGACAGGGTTAACTGAAGCTTTCTTT.

The rearrangement joins TRBV5-1 to TRBJ2-2; TRBD1 matches 10 bases. There are 16 residues in the CDR3. Germline-derived CDR1 and CDR2 are SGHRS and YFSETQ. Germline trimming cut 0 bases from V and 4 bases from J; bases unmatched to any gene: 3. The CDR3 nucleotides read TGCGCCAGCAGCTTGGGGGGACAGGGGACCACCGGGGAGCTGTTTTTT. This sequence encodes CASSLGGQGTTGELFF.

This clone occurred once. The chain uses TRBV19 and TRBJ1-5, with TRBD1 matching over 7 bases. CDR1 and CDR2 from the germline V gene are LNHDA and SQIVND (reference sequence). The CDR3 loop spans 15 amino acids. Trimming took 7 bases from V and 7 from J; bases not matched to a gene: 13. The CDR3 DNA reads as TGTGCCAGTACCACCGGGACAGAGTGGCGACAGCCCCAGCATTTT. Its protein product is CASTTGTEWRQPQHF.

V gene TRBV4-3 combines with J gene TRBJ1-4, with a possible D match to TRBD1 (5 bases). Between the trimmed V and J ends, which lost 3 bases and 6 bases, there was a span of 14 bases. Germline V CDR1 and CDR2: LGHNA, YSLEER. This CDR3 contains 15 residues. In DNA, the CDR3 is TGCGCCAGCAGCCACACGGGGGGGTCAGATGAAAAACTGTTTTTT. Translation gives CASSHTGGSDEKLFF.

A word on this clone: Other DNA sequences in the sample encode the same CDR3. The chain's CDR3 is CASSLVPGQGAYEQYF. The CDR3 coding sequence is TGCGCCAGCAGCTTGGTACCGGGACAAGGGGCCTACGAGCAGTACTTC. J is TRBJ2-7 and V is TRBV5-1, with a possible D match to TRBD1 (6 bases). V gave up 0 bases and J gave up 2 bases, with 15 bases separating them. This CDR3 region has 16 residues. The germline V gene encodes CDR1 SGHRS and CDR2 YFSETQ.

This chain links TRBV7-2 with TRBJ2-5, with D possibly being TRBD1 (6 bases). Per germline, CDR1 SGHTA and CDR2 FQGNSA. This CDR3 is 15 amino acids long. The V end was cut by 1 base, the J end by 5 bases, with 14 bases between. The CDR3 here is CASSLDRVTGETQYF. As DNA, the CDR3 is TGTGCCAGCAGCTTAGACAGGGTTACCGGGGAGACCCAGTACTTC. Variable domain in full (rest from reference TRBV7-2 and TRBJ2-5): GAGVSQSPSNKVTEKGKDVELRCDPISGHTALYWYRQSLGQGLEFLIYFQGNSAPDKSGLPSDRFSAERTGGSVSTLTIQRTQQEDSAVYLCASSLDRVTGETQYFGPGTRLLVL.

The chain couples TRBV18 to TRBJ1-4; D gene unclear. The V end lost 3 bases, the J end lost 0 bases, and 14 bases lay between the germline ends. This CDR3 has 17 amino acids. Germline V gives CDR1 KGHSH, CDR2 LQKENI. CDR3 bases: TGTGCCAGCTCACCGCTGCCCTCAGGCGCAACTAATGAAAAACTGTTTTTT. Its translation: CASSPLPSGATNEKLFF. Using reference TRBV18 and TRBJ1-4 for the parts outside the CDR3, the full variable domain is NAGVMQNPRHLVRRRGQEARLRCSPMKGHSHVYWYRQLPEEGLKFMVYLQKENIIDESGMPKERFSAEFPKEGPSILRIQQVVRGDSAAYFCASSPLPSGATNEKLFFGSGTQLSVL.

The V gene is TRBV7-9, the J gene TRBJ2-3; tentative D call: TRBD2 (6 bases). V was shortened by 4 bases and J by 2 bases, with 13 bases between the two germline ends. Per germline, CDR1 SEHNR and CDR2 FQNEAQ (reference sequence). The length of the CDR3 is 15 residues. The CDR3 sequence: CASSSTSRSTDTQYF. The CDR3 DNA is TGTGCCAGCAGCTCCACTAGCAGGTCCACAGATACGCAGTATTTT.

This chain joins TRBV3-1 (or the pseudogene TRBV3-2) and TRBJ2-1; 10 bases are shared with TRBD1. Germline V gene data show CDR1 as LGHDT and CDR2 as YNNKEL (reference sequence). This CDR3 has 14 amino acids. After removal of 4 bases from V and 6 bases from J, the junction contained 3 bases not matched to a gene. The CDR3 loop is CASSRGQGSNEQFF. DNA for the CDR3: TGTGCCAGCAGCCGGGGACAGGGGTCCAATGAGCAGTTCTTC.

Regarding this clone: A much larger clone is a single base away; this may be a read error. Other DNA sequences in this sample translate to the same CDR3. The V and J genes are TRBV2 and TRBJ2-7, with TRBD1 identical over 8 bases. From germline, CDR1 is SNHLY and CDR2 FYNNEI. CDR3 length: 13 amino acids. In DNA form, the CDR3 reads TGTGCCAGTAGTGGGGACAGGCTCTACGAGCAGTACTTC. Protein: CASSGDRLYEQYF.

The chain joins TRBV6-6 to TRBJ2-2; 7 nucleotides line up with TRBD1. Germline V lookup: CDR1 MNHNY, CDR2 SVGAGI (reference sequence). V gave up 0 bases and J gave up 6 bases; unmatched junction bases: 7. The CDR3 is made up of 16 amino acids. CDR3 sequence reads: CASSYSQGTDPGELFF. CDR3 nucleotide sequence: TGTGCCAGCAGTTACTCACAGGGGACGGACCCCGGGGAGCTGTTTTTT.

The sample holds a few counts of this clone. The chain links TRBV7-2 to TRBJ1-2; weak D call: TRBD1 (5 bases). Trimming removed 3 bases from V and 1 base from J, with 12 bases in between. This CDR3 comprises 15 residues. The germline V gene has CDR1 SGHTA and CDR2 FQGNSA. Here the CDR3 reads CASSFGAFGNYGYTF. The CDR3 DNA sequence: TGTGCCAGCAGCTTTGGGGCCTTCGGTAACTATGGCTACACCTTC.

The chain carries TRBV4-2 and TRBJ2-5; no clear D gene. Trimming took 0 bases from V and 2 from J, leaving 7 bases between them. Germline assignment: CDR1 LGHNA and CDR2 YNFKEQ. The CDR3 is made up of 14 amino acids. CDR3 protein: CASSQDHSQETQYF. The DNA of the CDR3 is TGTGCCAGCAGCCAAGATCACAGTCAAGAGACCCAGTACTTC.

Written as DNA, the CDR3 is TGTGCCAGCAGTGATAGAGGACAGGGGGCGCAGAGCTCTGGGGCCAACGTCCTGACTTTC. Amino acid sequence: CASSDRGQGAQSSGANVLTF. V gene TRBV2 combines with J gene TRBJ2-6; 11 nucleotides line up with TRBD1. The CDR3 has 20 residues. Germline V gene data show CDR1 as SNHLY and CDR2 as FYNNEI. V was pared by 3 bases and J by 0 bases, with 10 bases of the junction left unmatched.